These T cell receptor beta chains were read from a single sample in a study of T cell repertoires in cytomegalovirus infection. One entry per CDR3 protein results from TCRdb running MiXCR on the reads. The top ten clones hold approximately 13% of a sample with about 830,000 distinct CDR3 sequences, over 25% of them seen once. No antigen has been identified for these receptors. The sample here was cultured CD8+ T cells from PBMCs, taken from culture after CMV antigen stimulation. Receptors were obtained from a human donor in good health (CMV status not recorded). Some clones in this sample may be carry-over from other donors' samples. Each CDR3 is given with its conserved first and last residue. A D gene is named only where the DNA matches it firmly. Where a row states a size, it is once, few, many or the class of an expanded clone; other rows omit it.

cdr3_length j_call clone_size v_call d_call cdr3_aa cdr3_nt
13 TRBJ2-1 NA TRBV28 TRBD2 CASRGLADNEQFF TGTGCCAGTAGGGGACTAGCCGACAATGAGCAGTTCTTC
15 TRBJ2-4 few TRBV6-6 TRBD2 CASSRSGASGNIQYF TGTGCCAGCAGCCGTAGCGGGGCCTCGGGGAACATTCAGTACTTC
15 TRBJ1-3 many TRBV7-6 NA CASSPRQATGNTIYF TGTGCCAGCAGCCCACGACAGGCCACTGGAAACACCATATATTTT
12 TRBJ2-7 NA TRBV5-6 NA CASRGATYEQYF TGTGCCAGCAGGGGGGCCACCTACGAGCAGTACTTC
16 TRBJ2-3 few TRBV6-5 TRBD2 CASSYELAGFTDTQYF TGTGCCAGCAGTTACGAGCTAGCGGGGTTTACAGATACGCAGTATTTT
18 TRBJ1-3 NA TRBV19 NA CASSIVPAGWSSGNTIYF TGTGCCAGTAGTATAGTCCCAGCCGGTTGGAGCTCTGGAAACACCATATATTTT
16 TRBJ2-1 NA TRBV2 NA CASSVSQRRDYNEQFF TGTGCCAGCTCGGTCTCCCAGAGGCGGGACTACAATGAGCAGTTCTTC
13 TRBJ2-5 NA TRBV6-5 NA CASSWTGRETQYF TGTGCCAGCAGTTGGACTGGGCGGGAGACCCAGTACTTC
17 TRBJ2-2 many TRBV7-2 NA CASSHLGAVPVTGELFF TGTGCCAGCAGCCACCTTGGGGCAGTCCCTGTCACCGGGGAGCTGTTTTTT
16 TRBJ2-1 few TRBV7-2 NA CASSPTVRGTYNEQFF TGTGCCAGCAGCCCAACCGTACGGGGTACCTACAATGAGCAGTTCTTC
16 TRBJ2-3 NA TRBV20-1 TRBD2 CSARDRVAGWLNTQYF TGCAGTGCTAGAGATCGCGTAGCGGGGTGGTTAAATACGCAGTATTTT
16 TRBJ2-2 many TRBV7-6 TRBD2 CASSLEALAGTGELFF TGTGCCAGCAGCTTAGAAGCACTAGCGGGGACCGGGGAGCTGTTTTTT
12 TRBJ1-1 NA TRBV5-5 NA CASSLTGWEAFF TGTGCCAGCAGCTTGACCGGGTGGGAAGCTTTCTTT
16 TRBJ2-7 few TRBV7-9 TRBD1 CASSSTLGQDKYEQYF TGTGCCAGCAGCTCAACCCTGGGACAGGATAAGTACGAGCAGTACTTC
16 TRBJ1-4 NA TRBV7-8 NA CASSPLYKSTNEKLFF TGTGCCAGCAGCCCCCTATACAAATCAACTAATGAAAAACTGTTTTTT
15 TRBJ2-3 NA TRBV11-2 NA CASSFRGAFTDTQYF TGTGCCAGCAGCTTTCGGGGGGCTTTCACAGATACGCAGTATTTT
16 TRBJ2-3 NA TRBV20-1 NA CSADSYGDTSTDTQYF TGCAGTGCGGATTCTTACGGGGATACTAGCACAGATACGCAGTATTTT
16 TRBJ1-2 few TRBV15 NA CATSRDPEGGIYGYTF TGTGCCACCAGCAGAGATCCCGAAGGGGGGATCTATGGCTACACCTTC
15 TRBJ2-3 NA TRBV6-1 TRBD1 CASSAITGGSDTQYF TGTGCCAGCAGTGCCATCACAGGGGGCTCCGATACGCAGTATTTT
15 TRBJ2-2 NA TRBV27 TRBD1 CASSFGDRVPGELFF TGTGCCAGCAGTTTCGGGGACAGGGTTCCCGGGGAGCTGTTTTTT
20 TRBJ2-3 NA TRBV9 TRBD2 CSSSVFGTSGGAREGDTQYF TGTTCCAGCAGCGTATTCGGGACTAGCGGGGGGGCCCGGGAGGGAGATACGCAGTATTTT
15 TRBJ2-1 once TRBV19 NA CASSLSERFYNEQFF TGTGCCAGTAGCTTGTCCGAGCGGTTCTACAATGAGCAGTTCTTC
15 TRBJ1-2 NA TRBV6-5 NA CASSSREGGSHGYTF TGTGCCAGCAGTTCTCGGGAGGGCGGGTCGCATGGCTACACCTTC
15 TRBJ2-1 few TRBV6-2/TRBV6-3 TRBD2 CASSYSTGLAEKEFF TGTGCCAGCAGTTACTCTACCGGACTAGCGGAGAAGGAGTTCTTC
14 TRBJ1-5 NA TRBV7-9 NA CASSPSGGDQPQHF TGTGCCAGCAGCCCCTCAGGAGGGGATCAGCCCCAGCATTTT
14 TRBJ1-4 few TRBV12-3/TRBV12-4 NA CASTLGVFNEKLFF TGTGCCAGCACCCTTGGGGTCTTCAATGAAAAACTGTTTTTT
15 TRBJ2-1 NA TRBV28 TRBD2 CASRNSGGPLNEQFF TGTGCCAGCAGAAATAGCGGGGGCCCCCTCAATGAGCAGTTCTTC
14 TRBJ1-1 NA TRBV3-1 NA CASSPIGEGTEAFF TGTGCCAGCAGCCCCATTGGGGAGGGAACTGAAGCTTTCTTT
16 TRBJ2-3 NA TRBV7-6 TRBD1 CASSLTRTGEENTQYF TGTGCCAGCAGCTTAACCCGGACAGGGGAGGAAAATACGCAGTATTTT
15 TRBJ2-6 NA TRBV6-8 NA CASKTQSSGANVLTF TGTGCCAGCAAGACGCAAAGTTCTGGGGCCAACGTCCTGACTTTC
13 TRBJ1-2 few TRBV9 NA CASSVGTDYGYTF TGTGCCAGCAGCGTAGGCACAGACTATGGCTACACCTTC
19 TRBJ2-2 few TRBV27 TRBD1 CASSLSWDRVYPSTGELFF TGTGCCAGCAGTTTATCTTGGGACAGGGTTTATCCCAGCACCGGGGAGCTGTTTTTT
11 TRBJ2-1 NA TRBV7-9 TRBD2 CKTGGYNEQFF TGTAAGACGGGGGGCTACAATGAGCAGTTCTTC
16 TRBJ1-5 few TRBV6-1 TRBD1 CASREGQRRERWTQHF TGTGCCAGCCGGGAGGGACAGCGGCGGGAGAGATGGACCCAGCATTTT
15 TRBJ1-5 once TRBV4-2 NA CASSQDFGGPQPQHF TGTGCCAGCAGCCAAGACTTCGGGGGTCCTCAGCCCCAGCATTTT
18 TRBJ2-3 NA TRBV2 TRBD2 CASSTIPLAGGVGDTQYF TGTGCCAGCAGTACAATACCACTAGCGGGGGGGGTAGGGGATACGCAGTATTTT
15 TRBJ1-6 NA TRBV6-6 NA CANSPRDLLNSPLHF TGTGCCAACAGTCCTAGAGACCTCTTAAATTCACCCCTCCACTTT
18 TRBJ1-2 NA TRBV25-1 NA CASSEFNLGGADNYGYTF TGTGCCAGCAGTGAATTTAATTTGGGGGGCGCGGATAACTATGGCTACACCTTC
19 TRBJ1-1 NA TRBV3-1 NA CASSQEIGNERGLISEAFF TGTGCCAGCAGCCAAGAGATCGGTAACGAGAGGGGTTTGATTTCTGAAGCTTTCTTT
15 TRBJ2-2 NA TRBV7-9 NA CASSLKPANTGELFF TGTGCCAGCAGCTTAAAACCGGCGAACACCGGGGAGCTGTTTTTT
16 TRBJ2-1 NA TRBV7-9 TRBD1 CASSQDGTGHNNEQFF TGTGCCAGCAGCCAGGACGGGACAGGGCATAACAATGAGCAGTTCTTC
14 TRBJ1-3 few TRBV9 NA CASSVAVSGNTIYF TGTGCCAGCAGCGTAGCAGTCTCTGGAAACACCATATATTTT
13 TRBJ2-1 NA TRBV7-9 NA CASSSERGNEQFF TGTGCCAGCAGCTCGGAGAGGGGGAATGAGCAGTTCTTC
16 TRBJ1-1 few TRBV4-1 TRBD1 CASRDRDRELGTEAFF TGCGCCAGCAGGGACCGGGACAGGGAATTGGGCACTGAAGCTTTCTTT
14 TRBJ2-1 few TRBV6-5 NA CASSYGQSINEQFF TGTGCCAGCAGTTACGGACAGTCAATCAATGAGCAGTTCTTC
13 TRBJ1-1 NA TRBV4-2 NA CASSRDQNTEAFF TGTGCCAGCAGCCGGGACCAAAACACTGAAGCTTTCTTT
15 TRBJ2-1 NA TRBV7-6 NA CASSPQDRFYNEQFF TGTGCCAGCAGCCCGCAGGACAGATTCTACAATGAGCAGTTCTTC